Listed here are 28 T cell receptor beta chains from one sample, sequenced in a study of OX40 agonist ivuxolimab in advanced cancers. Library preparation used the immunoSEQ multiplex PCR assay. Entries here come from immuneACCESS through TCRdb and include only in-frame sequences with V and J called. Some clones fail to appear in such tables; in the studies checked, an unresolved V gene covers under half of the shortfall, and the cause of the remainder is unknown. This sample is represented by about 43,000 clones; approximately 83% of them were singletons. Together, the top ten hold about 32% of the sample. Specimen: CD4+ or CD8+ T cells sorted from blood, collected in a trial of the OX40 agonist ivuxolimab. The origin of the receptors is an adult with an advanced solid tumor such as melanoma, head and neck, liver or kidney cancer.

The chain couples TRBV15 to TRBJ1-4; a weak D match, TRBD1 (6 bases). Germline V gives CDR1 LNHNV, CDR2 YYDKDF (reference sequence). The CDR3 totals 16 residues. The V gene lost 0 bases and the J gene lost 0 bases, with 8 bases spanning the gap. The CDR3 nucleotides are TGTGCCACCAGCAGAGATAGGGGGGCAACTAATGAAAAACTGTTTTTT. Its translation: CATSRDRGATNEKLFF. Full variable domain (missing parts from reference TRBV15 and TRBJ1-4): DAMVIQNPRYQVTQFGKPVTLSCSQTLNHNVMYWYQQKSSQAPKLLFHYYDKDFNNEADTPDNFQSRRPNTSFCFLDIRSPGLGDTAMYLCATSRDRGATNEKLFFGSGTQLSVL.

This chain's CDR3 is CASRNRGSDGYTF. CDR3 in DNA: TGTGCCAGCAGGAATAGAGGGTCGGATGGCTACACCTTC. The chain employs TRBV6-4 and TRBJ1-2; no firm D call. V gave up 6 bases and J gave up 6 bases, with 14 bases separating them. In germline, CDR1 is MRHNA, CDR2 SNTAGT. The CDR3 covers 13 residues.

This CDR3 is CASSVRDREGYTF. The CDR3 nucleotides are TGTGCCAGCAGCGTCCGGGACAGAGAAGGCTACACCTTC. The chain has TRBV9 and TRBJ1-2, with TRBD1 matching 7 bases. V shed 2 bases and J 8 bases; nucleotides not matched to a gene: 6. Germline V gene lookup returns CDR1 SGDLS and CDR2 YYNGEE. The CDR3 loop spans 13 amino acids.

The CDR3 DNA reads as TGTGCCAGCAGTGAAGACGACGATACGCAGTATTTT. It is translated as CASSEDDDTQYF. The chain links TRBV6-1 to TRBJ2-3; D uncertain. The V gene's germline CDR1 is MNHNS and CDR2 SASEGT. This CDR3 contains 12 residues. The V and J ends lost 1 base and 6 bases respectively, with 5 bases between them.

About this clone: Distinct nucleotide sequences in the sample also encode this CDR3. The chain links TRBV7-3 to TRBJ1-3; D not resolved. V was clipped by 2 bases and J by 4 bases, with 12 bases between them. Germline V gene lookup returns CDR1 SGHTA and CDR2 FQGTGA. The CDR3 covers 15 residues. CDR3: CASSLSGGFGNTIYF. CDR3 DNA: TGTGCCAGCAGCTTATCGGGAGGGTTCGGAAACACCATATATTTT.

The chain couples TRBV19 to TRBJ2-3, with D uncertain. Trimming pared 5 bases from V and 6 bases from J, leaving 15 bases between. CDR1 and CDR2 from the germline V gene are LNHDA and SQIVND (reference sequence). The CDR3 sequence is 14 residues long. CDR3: CASSPARLRDTQYF. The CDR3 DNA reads TGTGCCAGTAGTCCCGCGCGCCTCAGGGATACGCAGTATTTT. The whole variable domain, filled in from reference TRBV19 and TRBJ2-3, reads DGGITQSPKYLFRKEGQNVTLSCEQNLNHDAMYWYRQDPGQGLRLIYYSQIVNDFQKGDIAEGYSVSREKKESFPLTVTSAQKNPTAFYLCASSPARLRDTQYFGPGTRLTVL.

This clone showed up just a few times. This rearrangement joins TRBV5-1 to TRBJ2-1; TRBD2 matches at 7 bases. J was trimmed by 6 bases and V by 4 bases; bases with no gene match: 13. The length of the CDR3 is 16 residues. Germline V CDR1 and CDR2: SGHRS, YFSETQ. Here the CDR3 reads CASSPTTSNWGNEQFF. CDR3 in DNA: TGCGCCAGCAGCCCCACGACTAGCAACTGGGGCAATGAGCAGTTCTTC.

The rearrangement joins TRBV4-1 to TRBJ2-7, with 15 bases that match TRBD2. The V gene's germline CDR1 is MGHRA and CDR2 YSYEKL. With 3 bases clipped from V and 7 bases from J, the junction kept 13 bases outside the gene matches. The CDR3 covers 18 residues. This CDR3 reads CASSHPGLAGGPGGEQYF. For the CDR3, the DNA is TGCGCCAGCAGCCACCCAGGACTAGCGGGAGGGCCCGGTGGGGAGCAGTACTTC.

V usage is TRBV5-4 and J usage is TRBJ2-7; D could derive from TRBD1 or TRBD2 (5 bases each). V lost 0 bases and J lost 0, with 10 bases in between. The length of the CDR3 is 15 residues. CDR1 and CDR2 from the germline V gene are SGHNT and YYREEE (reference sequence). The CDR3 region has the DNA TGTGCCAGCAGCTTGGACAGGAGGAGCTCCTACGAGCAGTACTTC. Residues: CASSLDRRSSYEQYF.

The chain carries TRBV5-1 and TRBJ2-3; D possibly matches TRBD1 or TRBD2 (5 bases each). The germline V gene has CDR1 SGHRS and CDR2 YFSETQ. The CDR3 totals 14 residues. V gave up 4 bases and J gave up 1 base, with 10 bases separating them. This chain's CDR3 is CASSGRGRTDTQYF. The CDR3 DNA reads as TGCGCCAGCAGCGGACGGGGACGCACAGATACGCAGTATTTT.

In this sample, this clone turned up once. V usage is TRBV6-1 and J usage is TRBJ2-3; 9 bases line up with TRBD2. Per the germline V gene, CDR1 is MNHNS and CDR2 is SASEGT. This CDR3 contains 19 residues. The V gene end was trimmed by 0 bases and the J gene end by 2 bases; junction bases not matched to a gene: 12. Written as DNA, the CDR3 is TGTGCCAGCAGTGAAGCTCCCACTCTAGCGGGGCTCCACACAGATACGCAGTATTTT. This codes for CASSEAPTLAGLHTDTQYF.

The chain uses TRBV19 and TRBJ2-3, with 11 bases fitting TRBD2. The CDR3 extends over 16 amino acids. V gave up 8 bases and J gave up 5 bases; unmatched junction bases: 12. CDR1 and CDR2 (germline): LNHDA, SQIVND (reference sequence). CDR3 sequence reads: CASGRTSGSLQDTQYF. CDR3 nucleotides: TGTGCCAGTGGAAGAACTAGCGGGAGCCTTCAAGATACGCAGTATTTT.

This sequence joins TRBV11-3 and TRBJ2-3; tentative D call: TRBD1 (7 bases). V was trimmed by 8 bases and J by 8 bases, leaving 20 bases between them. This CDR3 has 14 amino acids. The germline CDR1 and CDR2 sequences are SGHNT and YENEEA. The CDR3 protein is CASGGTVTPITQYF. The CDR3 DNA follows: TGTGCCAGCGGGGGGACAGTAACTCCAATTACGCAGTATTTT.

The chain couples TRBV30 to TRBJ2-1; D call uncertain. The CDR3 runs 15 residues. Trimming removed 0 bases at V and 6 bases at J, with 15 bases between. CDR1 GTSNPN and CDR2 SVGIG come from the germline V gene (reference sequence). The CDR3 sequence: CAWSVGRLLFNEQFF. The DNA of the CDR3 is TGTGCCTGGAGTGTAGGCAGGCTACTATTCAATGAGCAGTTCTTC.

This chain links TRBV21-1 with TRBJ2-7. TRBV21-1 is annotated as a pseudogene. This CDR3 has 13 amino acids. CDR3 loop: CASRTEGPYEQYF. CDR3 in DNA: TGTGCCAGCAGGACGGAAGGTCCCTACGAGCAGTACTTC.

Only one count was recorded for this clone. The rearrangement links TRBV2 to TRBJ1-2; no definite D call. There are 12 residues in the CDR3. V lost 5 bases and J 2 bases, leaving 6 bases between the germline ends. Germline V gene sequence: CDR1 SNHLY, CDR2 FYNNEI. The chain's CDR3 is CASSRVNYGYTF. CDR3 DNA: TGTGCCAGCAGTCGGGTAAACTATGGCTACACCTTC.

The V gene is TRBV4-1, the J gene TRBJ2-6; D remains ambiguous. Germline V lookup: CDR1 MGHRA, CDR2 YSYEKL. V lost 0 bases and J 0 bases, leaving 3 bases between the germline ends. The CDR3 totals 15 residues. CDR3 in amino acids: CASSQEFSGANVLTF. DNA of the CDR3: TGCGCCAGCAGCCAAGAGTTCTCTGGGGCCAACGTCCTGACTTTC.

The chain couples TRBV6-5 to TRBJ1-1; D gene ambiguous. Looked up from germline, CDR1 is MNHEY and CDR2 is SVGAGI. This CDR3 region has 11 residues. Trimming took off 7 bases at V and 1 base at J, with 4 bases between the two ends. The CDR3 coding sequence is TGTGCCAGCATGCGGAACACTGAAGCTTTCTTT. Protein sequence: CASMRNTEAFF.

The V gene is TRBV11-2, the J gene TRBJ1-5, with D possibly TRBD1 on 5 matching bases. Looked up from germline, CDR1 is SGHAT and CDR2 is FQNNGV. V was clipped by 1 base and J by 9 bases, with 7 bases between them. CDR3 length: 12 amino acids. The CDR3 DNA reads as TGTGCCAGCAGCTTAGTGGGGGGGCCCCAGCATTTT. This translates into CASSLVGGPQHF.

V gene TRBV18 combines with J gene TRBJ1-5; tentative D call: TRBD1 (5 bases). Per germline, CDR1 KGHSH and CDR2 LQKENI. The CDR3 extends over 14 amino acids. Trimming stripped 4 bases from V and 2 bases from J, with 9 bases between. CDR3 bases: TGTGCCAGCTCACTCCAGGGCGGCAATCAGCCCCAGCATTTT. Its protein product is CASSLQGGNQPQHF.

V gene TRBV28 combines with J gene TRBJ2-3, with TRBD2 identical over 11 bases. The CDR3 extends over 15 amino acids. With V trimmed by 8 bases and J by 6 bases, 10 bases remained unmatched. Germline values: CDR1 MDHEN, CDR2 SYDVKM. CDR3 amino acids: CASLILAGAGDTQYF. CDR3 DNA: TGTGCCAGCCTGATACTAGCGGGGGCGGGGGATACGCAGTATTTT.

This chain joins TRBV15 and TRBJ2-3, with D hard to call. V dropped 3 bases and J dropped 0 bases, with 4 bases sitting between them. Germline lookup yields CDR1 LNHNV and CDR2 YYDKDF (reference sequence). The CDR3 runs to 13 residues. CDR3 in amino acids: CATSRDSTDTQYF. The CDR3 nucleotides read TGTGCCACCAGCAGGGACAGCACAGATACGCAGTATTTT.

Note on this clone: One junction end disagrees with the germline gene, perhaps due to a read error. CDR3 bases: TGCGCCAGCAGCCAAGGGACAGGGGTTCTTGAAGCTTGCTTT. This translates into CASSQGTGVLEACF. The chain joins TRBV4-1 to TRBJ1-1; TRBD1 matches at 9 bases. In germline, CDR1 is MGHRA, CDR2 YSYEKL. CDR3 length: 14 residues.

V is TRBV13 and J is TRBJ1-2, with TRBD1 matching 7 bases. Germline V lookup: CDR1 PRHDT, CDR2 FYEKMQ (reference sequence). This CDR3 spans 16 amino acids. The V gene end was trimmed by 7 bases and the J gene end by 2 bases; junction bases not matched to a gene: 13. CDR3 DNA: TGTGCCAGCACCTCGAAGGTTAGGGGACAGAACTATGGCTACACCTTC. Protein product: CASTSKVRGQNYGYTF.

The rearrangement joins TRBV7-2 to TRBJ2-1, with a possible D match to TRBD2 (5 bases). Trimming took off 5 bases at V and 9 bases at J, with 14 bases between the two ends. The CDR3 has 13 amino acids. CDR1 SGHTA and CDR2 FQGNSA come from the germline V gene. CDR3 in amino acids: CASSPWSGSEQFF. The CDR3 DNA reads TGTGCCAGCAGCCCCTGGTCTGGGAGTGAGCAGTTCTTC.

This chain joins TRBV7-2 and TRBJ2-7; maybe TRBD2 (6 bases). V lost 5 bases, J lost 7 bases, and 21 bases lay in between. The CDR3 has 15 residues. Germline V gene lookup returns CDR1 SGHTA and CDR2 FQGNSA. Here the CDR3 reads CASSPGGRALEEQYF. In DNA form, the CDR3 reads TGTGCCAGCAGCCCCGGGGGTAGGGCTCTAGAAGAGCAGTACTTC.

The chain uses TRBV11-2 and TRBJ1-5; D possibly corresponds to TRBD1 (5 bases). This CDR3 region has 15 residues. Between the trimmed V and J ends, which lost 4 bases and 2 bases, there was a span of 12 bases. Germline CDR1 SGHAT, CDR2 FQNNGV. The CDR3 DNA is TGTGCCAGCAGCTCCTGGGTGGGGGGCAATCAGCCCCAGCATTTT. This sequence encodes CASSSWVGGNQPQHF.

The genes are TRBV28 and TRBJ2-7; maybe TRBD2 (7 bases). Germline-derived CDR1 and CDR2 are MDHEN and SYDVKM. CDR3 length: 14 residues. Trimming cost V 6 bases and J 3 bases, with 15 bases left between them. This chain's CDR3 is CASRGGGAIYEQYF. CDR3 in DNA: TGTGCCAGCAGGGGAGGGGGGGCGATCTACGAGCAGTACTTC.